The T cell receptor (beta chain) described here comes from a study of metastatic and nonmetastatic thyroid tumors (dated by TCRdb to 2018 to 2020). With respect to the entire study: Repertoires were compared across peripheral blood and tumor or nodule tissue samples from malignant and benign thyroid patients.

The trim is 0 bases for V and 0 bases for J, with a gap of 8 bases between the germline ends. Including the terminal cysteine and phenylalanine, the CDR3 comprises 14 residues. Kept here is only the CDR3 DNA, which spans 42 bases and is read in frame from base 1. For CDR1 and CDR2, the germline V gene (reference sequence) lists DFQATT and SNEGSKA. This clone was seen many times. Its antigen remains unidentified. No much larger clone exists at a distance of one base, and base qualities are not known. The full study reports these points: In both blood and tumor samples, malignant tumors were reported to have significantly higher TCR beta diversity than benign nodules.

Before undergoing thyroid surgery, none of the patients had been given any kind of treatment. The study retrospectively analysed patient clinical samples collected from about 2012 to 2018 using T-cell receptor beta sequencing. The library came from PCR. Instrument on record: Illumina HiSeq 4000. High-throughput sequencing was used to profile the TCR beta-chain CDR3 region of every patient. From the authors' description of their analysis: A classifier to discriminate distant-metastatic papillary thyroid cancer patients was built from CDR3 differences across clinicopathological groups. To measure repertoire diversity the researchers used the Shannon index, while the Morisita-Horn index served to gauge how similar the tumor and blood repertoires were. Through fastp at Q25 and MiXCR, TCRdb rebuilt clones from the public reads, retaining in-frame beta chains. None of the V and J calls come from the authors' own analysis; TCRdb made them. The sample table records about 85,000 clones; around 7.8% of these occur just once. The ten most abundant clones make up 8.8% of the sample.

The chain employs TRBV20-1 and TRBJ1-2; the D gene is perhaps TRBD1, on 6 matching bases. The sequence derives from a female donor with papillary thyroid cancer or a benign thyroid nodule (not recorded which). Some clones in this sample may be carry-over from other donors' samples. The sequencing input was blood. The CDR3 is CSAREAGANYGYTF. The DNA sequence is TGCAGTGCTAGAGAGGCAGGGGCTAACTATGGCTACACCTTC.